This TCR beta chain was sequenced during a study of T cell responses to AZD1222 COVID-19 vaccine. Study information: Whether given at about 4 or about 12 weeks, second doses were pooled.

CDR3 length: 11 residues. V lost 2 bases, J lost 7 bases, and 6 bases lay in between. Per the germline V gene, CDR1 is SNHLY and CDR2 is FYNNEI. The assay was immunoSEQ multiplex PCR, and TCRdb's table has in-frame clones only and misses some. The sample lists 100,000 to 150,000 clones, 93% occurring once. Comment on this clone: Antigen: not known.

Notes on the study in general: Clonal diversity may have been underestimated in mostly white British donors. Close to half of all spike-specific TCRs reportedly target regions of the variants that are unmutated. Among vaccine-associated CD4 TCRs, coverage spanned spike, with dominance at 160-218 and 743-854.

The chain carries TRBV2 and TRBJ2-7; D remains ambiguous. The clonotype was recovered from an adult in good health. Source: peripheral blood, taken on day 0 of AZD1222 vaccination. In nucleotides, the CDR3 is TGTGCCAGCAGTGAAAGGTTTGAGCAGTACTTC. Translated, it gives CASSERFEQYF.